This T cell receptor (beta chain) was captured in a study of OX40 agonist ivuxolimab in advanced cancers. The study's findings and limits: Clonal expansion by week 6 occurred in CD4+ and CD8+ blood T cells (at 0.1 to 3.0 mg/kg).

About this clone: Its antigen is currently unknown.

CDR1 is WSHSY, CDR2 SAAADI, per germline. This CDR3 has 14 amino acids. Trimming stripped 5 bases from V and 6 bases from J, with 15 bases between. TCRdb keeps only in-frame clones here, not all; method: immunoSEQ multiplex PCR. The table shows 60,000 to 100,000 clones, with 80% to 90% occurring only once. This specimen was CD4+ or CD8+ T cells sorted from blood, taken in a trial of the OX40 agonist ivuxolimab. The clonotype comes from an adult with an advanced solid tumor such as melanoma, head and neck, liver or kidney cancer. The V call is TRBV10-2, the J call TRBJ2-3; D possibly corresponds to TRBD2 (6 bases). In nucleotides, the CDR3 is TGCGCCAGCAGTCGACTAGGGCGAGGGGATACGCAGTATTTT. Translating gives CASSRLGRGDTQYF.